These T cell receptor beta chains were read from a single sample in a study of blood T cell repertoires in COVID-19. This table comes from immunoSEQ multiplex PCR, and its TCRdb copy is limited to in-frame clones, with some not included. The sample contains a few hundred thousand clones, about 81% of which appear only once. Input material: PBMCs or T cells enriched from blood (not recorded which). Receptor source: a man aged 40-55 years who had recovered from COVID-19. CDR3s include the opening cysteine and the closing phenylalanine or tryptophan. The D gene is left open where the match is weak. Not all rows give a size; the values are once, few, many and, for expanded clones, a class.

V gene: TRBV7-9
D gene: -
clone size: -
J gene: TRBJ1-5
CDR3 DNA: TGTGCCAGCAGCTTAGGACAGACCCCTCAACAGCCCCAGCATTTT
CDR3 protein: CASSLGQTPQQPQHF

V gene: TRBV3-1/TRBV3-2
D gene: -
clone size: -
J gene: TRBJ1-3
CDR3 DNA: TGTGCCAGCAGCCAAGATGGGACAAGGGGAAACACCATATATTTT
CDR3 protein: CASSQDGTRGNTIYF

V gene: TRBV18
D gene: TRBD1
clone size: -
J gene: TRBJ1-4
CDR3 DNA: TGTGCCAGCTCACTGGGACAGAATGAAAAACTGTTTTTT
CDR3 protein: CASSLGQNEKLFF

V gene: TRBV5-6
D gene: -
clone size: -
J gene: TRBJ2-1
CDR3 DNA: TGTGCCAGCAGCTTGGGACAGTGGTACAATGAGCAGTTCTTC
CDR3 protein: CASSLGQWYNEQFF

V gene: TRBV6-5
D gene: -
clone size: -
J gene: TRBJ1-4
CDR3 DNA: TGTGCCAGCAGATACGGGGGGAAGGGAGAAAAACTGTTTTTT
CDR3 protein: CASRYGGKGEKLFF

V gene: TRBV24-1
D gene: TRBD1
clone size: -
J gene: TRBJ1-1
CDR3 DNA: TGTGCCACCAGTGGCGATAAGGGGGCGCGGGGCCAAGCTTTCTTT
CDR3 protein: CATSGDKGARGQAFF

V gene: TRBV10-1
D gene: TRBD1
clone size: -
J gene: TRBJ1-2
CDR3 DNA: TGCGCCAGCAGTGAGATAGGGACAGGGCCCAACTATGGCTACACCTTC
CDR3 protein: CASSEIGTGPNYGYTF

V gene: TRBV18
D gene: -
clone size: -
J gene: TRBJ2-2
CDR3 DNA: TGTGCCAGCTCACCAAGCGAGACCGGGGAGCTGTTTTTT
CDR3 protein: CASSPSETGELFF

V gene: TRBV5-1
D gene: TRBD1
clone size: -
J gene: TRBJ2-1
CDR3 DNA: TGCGCCAGCAGCCCCCCGGGGACAGGGTACAATGAGCAGTTCTTC
CDR3 protein: CASSPPGTGYNEQFF

V gene: TRBV24-1
D gene: -
clone size: -
J gene: TRBJ2-5
CDR3 DNA: TGTGCCACCAGTGACGGTCGTCACCGCCAAGAGACCCAGTACTTC
CDR3 protein: CATSDGRHRQETQYF

V gene: TRBV15
D gene: TRBD2
clone size: -
J gene: TRBJ2-1
CDR3 DNA: TGTGCCACCAGCAGAGAAGGTAGAAGCGGGGGGACCTCAGGGGGTCAGCAGTTCTTC
CDR3 protein: CATSREGRSGGTSGGQQFF

V gene: TRBV5-6
D gene: TRBD2
clone size: -
J gene: TRBJ2-7
CDR3 DNA: TGTGCCAGCAGTTCCGGGGGGACCCTTTTTTCATGGCAGTACTTC
CDR3 protein: CASSSGGTLFSWQYF

V gene: TRBV7-9
D gene: -
clone size: -
J gene: TRBJ1-1
CDR3 DNA: TGTGCCAGCAGCTCCTTCGGGTTGAACACTGAAGCTTTCTTT
CDR3 protein: CASSSFGLNTEAFF

V gene: TRBV9
D gene: -
clone size: -
J gene: TRBJ2-5
CDR3 DNA: TGTGCCAGCAGCGGGGCTCAAGGAGGAGGAGAGACCCAGTACTTC
CDR3 protein: CASSGAQGGGETQYF

V gene: TRBV24-1
D gene: -
clone size: -
J gene: TRBJ2-7
CDR3 DNA: TGTGCCACCAGTTCAGGATCGTACGAGCAGTACTTC
CDR3 protein: CATSSGSYEQYF

V gene: TRBV19
D gene: -
clone size: -
J gene: TRBJ2-4
CDR3 DNA: TGTGCCAGTAGTACGGTTTGGGGCCCCCTAGCCAAAAACATTCAGTACTTC
CDR3 protein: CASSTVWGPLAKNIQYF

V gene: TRBV27
D gene: TRBD1
clone size: once
J gene: TRBJ1-5
CDR3 DNA: TGTGCCAGCAGACAGGGGTACAATCAGCCCCAGCATTTT
CDR3 protein: CASRQGYNQPQHF

V gene: TRBV2
D gene: -
clone size: -
J gene: TRBJ2-7
CDR3 DNA: TGTGCCAGCAGTGTAGTGGAGGAGGGCGAGCAGTACTTC
CDR3 protein: CASSVVEEGEQYF

V gene: TRBV7-9
D gene: -
clone size: once
J gene: TRBJ1-5
CDR3 DNA: TGTGCCAGCAGCTTTACAGGCAATCAGCCCCAGCATTTT
CDR3 protein: CASSFTGNQPQHF

V gene: TRBV30
D gene: TRBD1
clone size: -
J gene: TRBJ1-5
CDR3 DNA: TGTGCCTGGAGTGTACAAGGGACAGGACTCTACAATCAGCCCCAGCATTTT
CDR3 protein: CAWSVQGTGLYNQPQHF

V gene: TRBV6-5
D gene: -
clone size: -
J gene: TRBJ2-7
CDR3 DNA: TGTGCCAGCAGTAAACCCGGGGTCAACGAGCAGTACTTC
CDR3 protein: CASSKPGVNEQYF

V gene: TRBV2
D gene: -
clone size: -
J gene: TRBJ1-1
CDR3 DNA: TGTGCCAGCAGTAGGGGGGGGACTGAAGCTTTCTTT
CDR3 protein: CASSRGGTEAFF

V gene: TRBV5-1
D gene: TRBD2
clone size: -
J gene: TRBJ2-7
CDR3 DNA: TGCGCCAGCTTCCTAGCGGGAGGATGGGTTCGAGAGCAGTACTTC
CDR3 protein: CASFLAGGWVREQYF

V gene: TRBV2
D gene: -
clone size: -
J gene: TRBJ1-1
CDR3 DNA: TGTGCCAGCAGCGGTCGGGAGGGGCTGAACACTGAAGCTTTCTTT
CDR3 protein: CASSGREGLNTEAFF

V gene: TRBV21-1
D gene: -
clone size: -
J gene: TRBJ2-7
CDR3 DNA: TGTGCCAGCAGCCCGGGACTAGCGGGGCAAAACGAGCAGTACTTC
CDR3 protein: CASSPGLAGQNEQYF

V gene: TRBV2
D gene: -
clone size: -
J gene: TRBJ1-6
CDR3 DNA: TGTGCCAGCAGTGAAGAGGCAGGGGCCTCATTT
CDR3 protein: CASSEEAGASF

V gene: TRBV12-3/TRBV12-4
D gene: -
clone size: -
J gene: TRBJ1-2
CDR3 DNA: TGTGCCAGCAGTTTATACAGGGACTACACCTTC
CDR3 protein: CASSLYRDYTF

V gene: TRBV2
D gene: TRBD1
clone size: -
J gene: TRBJ1-1
CDR3 DNA: TGTGCCAGCAGTGAGGGGACAGGGAACACTGAAGCTTTCTTT
CDR3 protein: CASSEGTGNTEAFF

V gene: TRBV19
D gene: TRBD1
clone size: -
J gene: TRBJ1-2
CDR3 DNA: TGTGCCAGTAGTATAGATTCGGGACAGAAATATGGCTACACCTTC
CDR3 protein: CASSIDSGQKYGYTF

V gene: TRBV29-1
D gene: -
clone size: once
J gene: TRBJ2-3
CDR3 DNA: TGCAGCGTTGAAAGGAGGACTGCTAGCGTTAGGATAAGAGATACGCAGTATTTT
CDR3 protein: CSVERRTASVRIRDTQYF

V gene: TRBV3-1/TRBV3-2
D gene: TRBD2
clone size: -
J gene: TRBJ2-5
CDR3 DNA: TGTGCCAGCAGCCCTAGCGGGGGGACCTCCGGGACCCAGTACTTC
CDR3 protein: CASSPSGGTSGTQYF

V gene: TRBV6-5
D gene: -
clone size: -
J gene: TRBJ1-5
CDR3 DNA: TGTGCCAGCAGTTCCGGGGGGACCAATCAGCCCCAGCATTTT
CDR3 protein: CASSSGGTNQPQHF

V gene: TRBV13
D gene: TRBD1
clone size: once
J gene: TRBJ2-7
CDR3 DNA: TGTGCCAGCAGCTTGCAGGGGGCGCAATACGAGCAGTACTTC
CDR3 protein: CASSLQGAQYEQYF

V gene: TRBV18
D gene: TRBD1
clone size: -
J gene: TRBJ2-3
CDR3 DNA: TGTGCCAGCTCGCCGGGACAGGCAACCACAGATACGCAGTATTTT
CDR3 protein: CASSPGQATTDTQYF

V gene: TRBV30
D gene: -
clone size: -
J gene: TRBJ1-3
CDR3 DNA: TGTGCCTACGAGGAAGCGGGAAACACCATATATTTT
CDR3 protein: CAYEEAGNTIYF

V gene: TRBV11-2
D gene: -
clone size: -
J gene: TRBJ2-1
CDR3 DNA: TGTGCCAGCAGCCGAACGTCACAGGAAAACTACAATGAGCAGTTCTTC
CDR3 protein: CASSRTSQENYNEQFF

V gene: TRBV18
D gene: -
clone size: -
J gene: TRBJ2-5
CDR3 DNA: TGTGCCAGCTCACCAGGGGCGGAGACCCAGTACTTC
CDR3 protein: CASSPGAETQYF

V gene: TRBV2
D gene: TRBD2
clone size: few
J gene: TRBJ2-1
CDR3 DNA: TGTGCCAGCAGTTCCGAGCGGGAGGGGAACAATGAGCAGTTCTTC
CDR3 protein: CASSSEREGNNEQFF

V gene: TRBV10-3
D gene: -
clone size: once
J gene: TRBJ1-2
CDR3 DNA: TGTGCCATCAGTACCGGGGGATCGGGGGACTATGGCTACACCTTC
CDR3 protein: CAISTGGSGDYGYTF

V gene: TRBV7-2
D gene: TRBD1
clone size: -
J gene: TRBJ1-2
CDR3 DNA: TGTGCCAGCAGCTTAGGGACGACAGGGAGTAGTGGCTACACCTTC
CDR3 protein: CASSLGTTGSSGYTF

V gene: TRBV19
D gene: -
clone size: once
J gene: TRBJ2-1
CDR3 DNA: TGTGCCAGTAGTACATCAGGGTTCTTTTACAATGAGCAGTTCTTC
CDR3 protein: CASSTSGFFYNEQFF

V gene: TRBV3-1/TRBV3-2
D gene: -
clone size: -
J gene: TRBJ2-1
CDR3 DNA: TGTGCCAGCAGCCAAGATGTGGGCACCTACAATGAGCAGTTCTTC
CDR3 protein: CASSQDVGTYNEQFF

V gene: TRBV30
D gene: TRBD1
clone size: -
J gene: TRBJ1-2
CDR3 DNA: TGTGCCTGGAGTGGCGGGACAGGGAACTATGGCTACACCTTC
CDR3 protein: CAWSGGTGNYGYTF

V gene: TRBV2
D gene: TRBD1
clone size: -
J gene: TRBJ1-6
CDR3 DNA: TGTGCCAGCAGTAAACAGGGGGCCGTAAGCTCCTATAATTCACCCCTCCACTTT
CDR3 protein: CASSKQGAVSSYNSPLHF

V gene: TRBV28
D gene: -
clone size: -
J gene: TRBJ2-5
CDR3 DNA: TGTGCCAGCAGCTTCGCAGGGAAACGGGCCGGGGAGACCCAGTACTTC
CDR3 protein: CASSFAGKRAGETQYF

V gene: TRBV13
D gene: TRBD2
clone size: -
J gene: TRBJ2-3
CDR3 DNA: TGTGCCAGCAGCTCCCGACTAGCGGCCGAAGATACGCAGTATTTT
CDR3 protein: CASSSRLAAEDTQYF

V gene: TRBV7-6
D gene: TRBD1
clone size: -
J gene: TRBJ2-6
CDR3 DNA: TGTGCCAGCAGCCACCGGGCCACAGGGGAGTCTGGGGCCAACGTCCTGACTTTC
CDR3 protein: CASSHRATGESGANVLTF

V gene: TRBV24-1
D gene: TRBD1
clone size: -
J gene: TRBJ1-2
CDR3 DNA: TGTGCCACCAGTGATACCAGGGGGCGCGAAGGCTATGGCTACACCTTC
CDR3 protein: CATSDTRGREGYGYTF

V gene: TRBV7-2
D gene: TRBD2
clone size: -
J gene: TRBJ2-2
CDR3 DNA: TGTGCCAGCAGCTTAGTCAAGGGACTAGCCGGGGAGCTGTTTTTT
CDR3 protein: CASSLVKGLAGELFF

V gene: TRBV7-3
D gene: TRBD1
clone size: once
J gene: TRBJ2-2
CDR3 DNA: TGTGCCAGCAGTCCTTATCAGGGGGATGACGGGGAGCTGTTTTTT
CDR3 protein: CASSPYQGDDGELFF